The 30 T cell receptor beta chains below come from one sample, sequenced in a study of shared clonotypes between healthy human individuals. Generated by immunoSEQ multiplex PCR, the TCRdb table keeps only in-frame clones and is missing some. The data show millions of clones, approximately 95% seen once. The sample taken for sequencing was naive CD4+ T cells from PBMCs. Subset meaning: CD45RA+ positively selected. All receptors come from a man in his late teens or twenties in good health. Some clones in this sample may be carry-over from other donors' samples.

The V and J genes are TRBV11-3 and TRBJ2-3; 7 nucleotides agree with TRBD1. With V trimmed by 4 bases and J by 2 bases, 6 bases remained unmatched. The CDR3 is 15 amino acids. In germline, CDR1 is SGHNT, CDR2 YENEEA. Here the CDR3 reads CASSSQTGITDTQYF. The CDR3 nucleotides are TGTGCCAGCAGCTCCCAGACAGGGATCACAGATACGCAGTATTTT. Supplemented by reference TRBV11-3 and TRBJ2-3, the full variable domain reads EAGVVQSPRYKIIEKKQPVAFWCNPISGHNTLYWYLQNLGQGPELLIRYENEEAVDDSQLPKDRFSAERLKGVDSTLKIQPAELGDSAVYLCASSSQTGITDTQYFGPGTRLTVL.

J is TRBJ1-2 and V is TRBV7-2; tentatively, D is TRBD1 (5 bases). CDR1 is SGHTA and CDR2 is FQGNSA in the germline V gene. The CDR3 is 17 amino acids. V was pared by 4 bases and J by 6 bases, with 24 bases between. This CDR3 is CASSYSQRRGRSDGYTF. The DNA for the CDR3 is TGTGCCAGCAGCTATTCCCAGCGAAGGGGAAGGAGTGATGGCTACACCTTC.

The chain couples TRBV5-6 to TRBJ2-5, with D perhaps TRBD1 (6 bases). The germline CDR1 and CDR2 sequences are SGHDT and YYEEEE. Trimming took 0 bases from V and 2 from J, leaving 8 bases between them. This CDR3 contains 14 residues. The CDR3 protein is CASSLVDRQETQYF. In DNA form, the CDR3 reads TGTGCCAGCAGCTTGGTTGACAGGCAAGAGACCCAGTACTTC.

The rearrangement links TRBV7-2 to TRBJ1-1; D is unclear. Trimming pared 2 bases from V and 1 base from J, leaving 11 bases between. The CDR3 loop spans 15 amino acids. The germline V gene encodes CDR1 SGHTA and CDR2 FQGNSA. The CDR3 DNA reads TGTGCCAGCAGCTTAACGCTGGGAAGGAACACTGAAGCTTTCTTT. Translated, it gives CASSLTLGRNTEAFF.

The rearrangement links TRBV9 to TRBJ2-1; D may be TRBD1 or TRBD2 (5 bases each). Trimming took off 2 bases at V and 3 bases at J, with 15 bases between the two ends. The CDR3 consists of 16 residues. Germline V gene sequence: CDR1 SGDLS, CDR2 YYNGEE. DNA for the CDR3: TGTGCCAGCAGCGTTGAGCCGGGACGGTACTACAATGAGCAGTTCTTC. This gives the protein CASSVEPGRYYNEQFF.

The V gene is TRBV28, the J gene TRBJ1-2, with D possibly TRBD1 on 5 matching bases. V was shortened by 6 bases and J by 3 bases, with 14 bases between the two germline ends. There are 14 residues in the CDR3. From germline, CDR1 is MDHEN and CDR2 SYDVKM. CDR3 nucleotide sequence: TGTGCCAGCAGCCCCCCTCGGGGGGACTATGGCTACACCTTC. This encodes CASSPPRGDYGYTF.

The chain combines TRBV5-1 with TRBJ1-6; D possibly corresponds to TRBD1 (5 bases). Trimming pared 6 bases from V and 8 bases from J, leaving 18 bases between. Germline V gene lookup returns CDR1 SGHRS and CDR2 YFSETQ. The CDR3 is 15 amino acids. The CDR3, as DNA: TGCGCCAGCACCGTACTCGGGGGAACGGATTCACCCCTCCACTTT. This gives the protein CASTVLGGTDSPLHF.

CDR3 amino acids: CASSQVRTAYNEQFF. For the CDR3, the DNA is TGCGCCAGCAGCCAAGTGAGAACAGCCTACAATGAGCAGTTCTTC. V gene TRBV4-1 combines with J gene TRBJ2-1; D not certain. In germline, CDR1 is MGHRA, CDR2 YSYEKL. V was clipped by 1 base and J by 2 bases, with 9 bases between them. The CDR3 spans 15 residues.

The genes are TRBV5-8 and TRBJ2-1, with D perhaps matching TRBD1 (5 bases). Trimming cost V 1 base and J 9 bases, with 17 bases left between them. The CDR3 has 15 amino acids. Germline V lookup: CDR1 SGHTS, CDR2 YDEGEE. In DNA, the CDR3 is TGTGCCAGCAGCTTGCTCCAGGGCCGAGTCAGTGAGCAGTTCTTC. It is translated as CASSLLQGRVSEQFF.

This sequence joins TRBV5-1 and TRBJ2-3, with TRBD2 identical over 7 bases. This CDR3 has 15 residues. With 5 bases clipped from V and 4 bases from J, the junction kept 10 bases outside the gene matches. From germline, CDR1 is SGHRS and CDR2 YFSETQ. This CDR3 reads CASRLGGSFPDTQYF. The CDR3 DNA follows: TGCGCCAGCAGACTCGGCGGGAGTTTCCCAGATACGCAGTATTTT.

Remarks on this clone: At one boundary the junction diverges from the germline segment, which might be a read error. The V and J genes are TRBV25-1 and TRBJ2-5; 11 bases line up with TRBD1. Germline assignment: CDR1 MGHDK and CDR2 SYGVNS. This CDR3 region has 17 residues. CDR3 sequence (DNA): TGTGCCAGCAGTGCTTACGGGACAGGGGGACTACAAGGGACCCAGTACTTC. Protein sequence: CASSAYGTGGLQGTQYF. The complete variable domain, with remaining parts taken from reference TRBV25-1 and TRBJ2-5, reads EADIYQTPRYLVIGTGKKITLECSQTMGHDKMYWYQQDPGMELHLIHYSYGVNSTEKGDLSSESTVSRIRTEHFPLTLESARPSHTSQYLCASSAYGTGGLQGTQYFGPGTRLLVL.

The chain uses TRBV10-3 and TRBJ1-4, with TRBD1 matching 10 bases. V was clipped by 6 bases and J by 7 bases; unmatched bases: 11. The CDR3 has 16 amino acids. The germline gives CDR1 ENHRY, CDR2 SYGVKD. The CDR3 loop reads CAISIRDRGRGEKLFF. Written as DNA, the CDR3 is TGTGCCATCAGCATCCGGGACAGGGGACGGGGTGAAAAACTGTTTTTT.

This chain connects TRBV7-8 to TRBJ1-4; D not resolved. Germline CDR1 SGHVS, CDR2 FQNEAQ. V was cut by 2 bases and J by 8 bases, with 15 bases left in between. This CDR3 has 15 amino acids. CDR3 sequence (DNA): TGTGCCAGCAGCTTATTTGCAGGCCGGGAAGAAAAACTGTTTTTT. It specifies CASSLFAGREEKLFF.

J is TRBJ2-4 and V is TRBV4-1, with D possibly being TRBD2 (6 bases). Germline V gene data show CDR1 as MGHRA and CDR2 as YSYEKL. The CDR3 is 16 residues long. The V end lost 0 bases, the J end lost 10 bases, and 19 bases lay between the germline ends. The CDR3 nucleotides read TGCGCCAGCAGCCAAGATCCCCTCCCTAGCGCGAAAATTCAGTACTTC. Translated: CASSQDPLPSAKIQYF.

The V call is TRBV5-4, the J call TRBJ2-3; 8 nucleotides match TRBD2. The CDR3 extends over 15 amino acids. Germline V gene data show CDR1 as SGHNT and CDR2 as YYREEE (reference sequence). V lost 0 bases to trimming and J lost 4 bases; unmatched junction nucleotides: 4. CDR3 sequence reads: CASSLAAGVPDTQYF. CDR3 nucleotide sequence: TGTGCCAGCAGCTTGGCAGCGGGAGTGCCAGATACGCAGTATTTT.

The chain joins TRBV5-6 to TRBJ2-7; possibly TRBD2 for D (6 bases). Per the germline V gene, CDR1 is SGHDT and CDR2 is YYEEEE. The CDR3 is made up of 13 amino acids. Trimming removed 3 bases from V and 1 base from J, with 8 bases in between. CDR3 loop: CASSWDSSYEQYF. DNA for the CDR3: TGTGCCAGCAGCTGGGACTCATCCTACGAGCAGTACTTC.

The V gene is TRBV11-2, the J gene TRBJ1-2; D is perhaps TRBD1 (5 bases). V lost 5 bases and J 8 bases, leaving 21 bases between the germline ends. The CDR3 has 15 residues. Germline values: CDR1 SGHAT, CDR2 FQNNGV. The CDR3 DNA reads as TGTGCCAGCAGCGCAACATCCGGGACGGTGGAGGGCTACACCTTC. It yields the protein CASSATSGTVEGYTF.

J is TRBJ1-2 and V is TRBV18; D perhaps matches TRBD1 (6 bases). CDR3 length: 16 residues. Germline loops: CDR1 KGHSH, CDR2 LQKENI. V lost 5 bases and J 4 bases, leaving 20 bases between the germline ends. CDR3 bases: TGTGCCAGCTCAGAACCGGCAGGGGCCACCCGCTATGGCTACACCTTC. Translated: CASSEPAGATRYGYTF. Based on the CDR3 plus reference TRBV18 and TRBJ1-2, the full variable domain is NAGVMQNPRHLVRRRGQEARLRCSPMKGHSHVYWYRQLPEEGLKFMVYLQKENIIDESGMPKERFSAEFPKEGPSILRIQQVVRGDSAAYFCASSEPAGATRYGYTFGSGTRLTVV.

The chain couples TRBV28 to TRBJ2-7, with D unclear. From germline, CDR1 is MDHEN and CDR2 SYDVKM. This CDR3 region has 14 residues. With 5 bases removed from V and 3 bases from J, the gap between germline ends came to 14 bases. The CDR3 reads CASSTSRQLYEQYF. The CDR3 DNA sequence: TGTGCCAGCAGTACCTCACGGCAGCTCTACGAGCAGTACTTC.

V gene TRBV11-2 combines with J gene TRBJ1-3, with D hard to call. CDR3 length equals 13 residues. From germline, CDR1 is SGHAT and CDR2 FQNNGV. V gave up 5 bases and J gave up 8 bases, with 13 bases separating them. CDR3 nucleotides: TGTGCCAGCAGCCTCCGCCCTTGGGACACCATATATTTT. This gives the protein CASSLRPWDTIYF.

This rearrangement joins TRBV9 to TRBJ2-7; 9 bases fit TRBD1. Germline CDR1 and CDR2: SGDLS and YYNGEE. The CDR3 is 13 residues long. J was trimmed by 4 bases and V by 3 bases; bases with no gene match: 2. This CDR3 reads CASSATGGYEQYF. The CDR3 DNA reads as TGTGCCAGCAGCGCGACAGGGGGTTACGAGCAGTACTTC.

The chain has TRBV6-5 and TRBJ2-1; D is perhaps TRBD2 (5 bases). The CDR3 has 14 amino acids. Between the trimmed V and J ends, which lost 2 bases and 8 bases, there was a span of 13 bases. Per germline, CDR1 MNHEY and CDR2 SVGAGI. The CDR3, as DNA: TGTGCCAGCAGTTACCGGGCTAGCAGCGATGAGCAGTTCTTC. Its protein is CASSYRASSDEQFF.

The chain is built from TRBV7-2 and TRBJ1-5, with D unclear. The CDR3 consists of 16 residues. V was trimmed by 5 bases and J by 7 bases, leaving 21 bases between them. CDR1 and CDR2 (germline): SGHTA, FQGNSA. CDR3 sequence reads: CASSPPGAGIGQPQHF. CDR3 coding DNA: TGTGCCAGCAGCCCCCCAGGTGCGGGCATTGGGCAGCCCCAGCATTTT. Complete variable domain (other parts from reference TRBV7-2 and TRBJ1-5): GAGVSQSPSNKVTEKGKDVELRCDPISGHTALYWYRQSLGQGLEFLIYFQGNSAPDKSGLPSDRFSAERTGGSVSTLTIQRTQQEDSAVYLCASSPPGAGIGQPQHFGDGTRLSIL.

The V and J genes are TRBV7-3 and TRBJ2-2; 9 bases match TRBD1. With V trimmed by 4 bases and J by 6 bases, 12 bases remained unmatched. Germline CDR1 and CDR2: SGHTA and FQGTGA. The CDR3 extends over 17 amino acids. The CDR3 DNA reads as TGTGCCAGCAGCTCGACTCCGGGACAGGGTTCTGCCGGGGAGCTGTTTTTT. Amino acid sequence: CASSSTPGQGSAGELFF.

V usage is TRBV6-1 and J usage is TRBJ2-7; 8 positions agree with TRBD1. CDR3 length equals 13 residues. CDR1 and CDR2 from the germline V gene are MNHNS and SASEGT. V dropped 6 bases and J dropped 3; count of bases not matched to a gene: 4. In DNA form, the CDR3 reads TGTGCCAGCAGGTTCACAGGGGGCTACGAGCAGTACTTC. This encodes CASRFTGGYEQYF.

J is TRBJ1-5 and V is TRBV27; a possible D gene is TRBD1 (6 bases). V was trimmed by 2 bases and J by 1 base, leaving 9 bases between them. The CDR3 has 15 amino acids. Germline CDR1 MNHEY, CDR2 SMNVEV (reference sequence). The CDR3 coding sequence is TGTGCCAGCAGTTTAACGGGGGGCAGCAATCAGCCCCAGCATTTT. This codes for CASSLTGGSNQPQHF.

This chain connects TRBV2 to TRBJ2-3; 7 bases align to TRBD2. Losses at the gene ends were 8 bases for V and 6 bases for J; bases not matched to a gene: 14. Per the germline V gene, CDR1 is SNHLY and CDR2 is FYNNEI. The CDR3 is 15 amino acids. The CDR3 DNA reads TGTGCCAGCGGCAAAGGACGATCCGGGGGGGATACGCAGTATTTT. It yields the protein CASGKGRSGGDTQYF.

The genes are TRBV11-2 and TRBJ2-5, with 8 bases that match TRBD2. Germline CDR1 and CDR2: SGHAT and FQNNGV. J was trimmed by 5 bases and V by 5 bases; bases with no gene match: 13. The CDR3 is 16 amino acids. DNA for the CDR3: TGTGCCAGCAGCCCCAAGGACGGGAGGGGCGGGGAGACCCAGTACTTC. Translating gives CASSPKDGRGGETQYF.

This chain connects TRBV6-5 to TRBJ2-5; perhaps D is TRBD1 or TRBD2 (5 bases each). The DNA end lines up better with TRBJ2-7; the J call may be wrong. The CDR3 consists of 15 residues. Per germline, CDR1 MNHEY and CDR2 SVGAGI. This CDR3 is CASSYGPPWGNEQYF. In DNA form, the CDR3 reads TGTGCCAGCAGTTATGGGCCTCCCTGGGGGAACGAGCAGTACTTC.

This clone came up once. The chain couples TRBV9 to TRBJ1-2; TRBD1 matches at 7 bases. CDR1 is SGDLS and CDR2 is YYNGEE in the germline V gene. The CDR3 contains 14 residues. Unmatched junction bases numbered 5, after V lost 1 base and J lost 5 bases. Here the CDR3 reads CASSVRDSGYGYTF. The CDR3 DNA follows: TGTGCCAGCAGCGTACGGGACAGCGGATATGGCTACACCTTC.